This TCR beta chain was captured by sequencing in a study of blood T cell repertoires in COVID-19. Study-level information: The origin of the acute and convalescent COVID-19 samples was the United States, Italy and Spain. PBMCs, B-cell-depleted T cells, or T cells provided the cDNA or gDNA that made up the material.

V shed 5 bases, J shed 5 bases, and the junction held 12 bases outside the gene matches. CDR1 is SGHRS and CDR2 is YFSETQ in the germline V gene. The CDR3 is 16 amino acids. In the authors' workflow: Reference gene primer amplification yielded estimated nucleated cell counts. The repertoire was sequenced with immunoSEQ multiplex PCR; TCRdb's copy has only in-frame clones and lacks some. D and trimming come from the DNA, and the V and J calls and clone size come from that table. The table has 50,000 or so clones, more than 75% seen once. What was sequenced was peripheral blood. This receptor was obtained from a human donor in a cohort sampled during active COVID-19. V is TRBV5-1 and J is TRBJ2-3, with 9 bases fitting TRBD2. The CDR3 DNA follows: TGCGCCAGCAGTCTACCAAGGGGCGGGAGGGAAGATACGCAGTATTTT. This codes for CASSLPRGGREDTQYF.